Shown below are 4 T cell receptor beta chains from a single sample sequenced in a study of T cell responses to AZD1222 COVID-19 vaccine. The method was immunoSEQ multiplex PCR; TCRdb's version includes in-frame clones alone and lacks a portion of them. The profile covers roughly 140,000 clones, with roughly 90% appearing a single time and 2.5% to 4% taken by the ten largest. The material was peripheral blood, obtained 28 days after the second AZD1222 dose. These receptors originate from an adult who received the AZD1222 COVID-19 vaccine.

The V gene is TRBV28, the J gene TRBJ1-4; possible D gene TRBD1, 6 bases. V was cut by 7 bases and J by 8 bases, with 14 bases left in between. Germline CDR1 reads MDHEN; CDR2 reads SYDVKM. This CDR3 comprises 13 residues. CDR3 bases: TGTGCCAGCAACGGACAGCCCGAGGAAAAACTGTTTTTT. Protein product: CASNGQPEEKLFF.

This clone was counted a single time. V is TRBV5-4 and J is TRBJ1-1; D might be TRBD1 (6 bases). V was trimmed by 2 bases and J by 5 bases, leaving 19 bases between them. The V gene's germline CDR1 is SGHNT and CDR2 YYREEE (reference sequence). The CDR3 is 16 amino acids. CDR3 coding DNA: TGTGCCAGCAGCTTAGATGGAGGAGGGGGAAGGACTGAAGCTTTCTTT. This sequence encodes CASSLDGGGGRTEAFF.

V gene TRBV30 combines with J gene TRBJ2-1; no firm D call. Trimming shortened V by 0 bases and J by 6 bases, and 12 bases separated the two germline ends. The CDR3 has 14 amino acids. Germline V gives CDR1 GTSNPN, CDR2 SVGIG (reference sequence). The CDR3, as DNA: TGTGCCTGGAGTGTGGAAAGTGGGATCAATGAGCAGTTCTTC. It translates to CAWSVESGINEQFF.

For the CDR3, the DNA is TGTGCCAGCAGTATGGGGACAGGGAACACAGATACGCAGTATTTT. Its translation is CASSMGTGNTDTQYF. The chain recombines TRBV28 with TRBJ2-3; 9 bases are a match to TRBD1. CDR3 length: 15 amino acids. J gave up 2 bases and V 5 bases, and 5 bases lay outside the gene matches. Germline CDR1 reads MDHEN; CDR2 reads SYDVKM. Looking up the rest from reference TRBV28 and TRBJ2-3 gives the full variable domain: DVKVTQSSRYLVKRTGEKVFLECVQDMDHENMFWYRQDPGLGLRLIYFSYDVKMKEKGDIPEGYSVSREKKERFSLILESASTNQTSMYLCASSMGTGNTDTQYFGPGTRLTVL.